This T cell receptor beta chain comes out of a study of blood T cell repertoires in COVID-19. Study-level background: From the United States, Italy and Spain came samples of acute and convalescent COVID-19. In each case, the material was cDNA or gDNA derived from T cells, B-cell-depleted T cells, or PBMCs.

As originally analysed: The authors estimated nucleated cell counts from reference gene primer amplification. Sequenced by immunoSEQ multiplex PCR; TCRdb stores in-frame clones only, minus some. The D gene and trimming were derived from the DNA, and the V and J assignments and clone size from that table. The table shows more than 250,000 clones, with 89% occurring only once. The receptor comes from a man aged 18-30 years who had recovered from COVID-19. The sample was peripheral blood.

This chain's CDR3 is CASSQDGSPGTEAFF. The CDR3, as DNA: TGCGCCAGCAGCCAAGACGGGTCCCCGGGAACTGAAGCTTTCTTT. The chain carries TRBV4-1 and TRBJ1-1; D gene uncertain. There are 15 residues in the CDR3. Per the germline V gene, CDR1 is MGHRA and CDR2 is YSYEKL. Trimming took off 0 bases at V and 5 bases at J, with 13 bases between the two ends.